This TCR beta chain is drawn from a study of cytomegalovirus exposure and HLA in healthy donors. Study outcomes and limitations: Among TCR beta chains, those listed as cytomegalovirus-associated numbered around 180. In most subjects, TCR beta sequences reportedly gave accurate predictions of HLA-A and HLA-B alleles.

Of note for this clone: Its antigen is still unknown.

Vbeta (60) and Jbeta (13) primers were used in the PCR. The table came from immunoSEQ multiplex PCR; TCRdb's copy has only in-frame clones and leaves some out. The sample has under 140,000 clones, about 80% seen once. CDR3 size: 15 residues. The ends lost 4 bases at V and 2 bases at J; junction bases unmatched: 6. The germline V gene encodes CDR1 SGHRS and CDR2 YFSETQ. The sequence came from a woman aged 55-70 years in good health and CMV-seropositive. Sequenced: PBMCs. The chain combines TRBV5-1 with TRBJ1-1; 9 nucleotides agree with TRBD1. In DNA form, the CDR3 reads TGCGCCAGCAGCCTTACAACAGGGGGCAACACTGAAGCTTTCTTT. This codes for CASSLTTGGNTEAFF.